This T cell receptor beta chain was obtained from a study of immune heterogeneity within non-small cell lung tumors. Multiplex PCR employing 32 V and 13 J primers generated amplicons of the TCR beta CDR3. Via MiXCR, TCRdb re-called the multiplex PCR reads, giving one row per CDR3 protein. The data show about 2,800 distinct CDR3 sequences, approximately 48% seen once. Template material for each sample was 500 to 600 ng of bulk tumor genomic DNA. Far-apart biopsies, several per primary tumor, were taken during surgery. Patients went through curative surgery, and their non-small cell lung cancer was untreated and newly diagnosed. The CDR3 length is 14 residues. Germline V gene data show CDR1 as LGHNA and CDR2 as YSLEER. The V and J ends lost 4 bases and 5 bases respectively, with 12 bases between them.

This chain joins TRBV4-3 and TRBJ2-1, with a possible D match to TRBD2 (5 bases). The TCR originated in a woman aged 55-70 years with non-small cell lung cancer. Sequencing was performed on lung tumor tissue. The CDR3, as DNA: TGCGCCAGCAGCCCTAGAGGGTCCCACAATGAGCAGTTCTTC. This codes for CASSPRGSHNEQFF.